The clone carrying this TCR beta chain appeared once. Its antigen is still unknown. Brentuximab vedotin exposure varied, and every patient relapsed after autologous stem cell transplantation. This specimen belongs to a study of PD-1 blockade in classical Hodgkin lymphoma. Study-wide points: Whereas CD4+ TCR diversity had risen significantly by C4D1, CD8+ TCR diversity had not. Lower baseline TCR diversity marked trial partial responders and progressors.

The data were produced by immunoSEQ multiplex PCR, yet TCRdb's version contains in-frame clones alone and is incomplete. This sample carries 55,000 to 80,000 clones, approximately 94% of them seen once, and the ten largest clones take about 7.8%. With 8 bases clipped from V and 0 bases from J, the junction kept 8 bases outside the gene matches. Germline V gene lookup returns CDR1 MNHEY and CDR2 SMNVEV (reference sequence). CDR3 length equals 15 residues. The receptor was isolated from a human donor with classical Hodgkin lymphoma. Sequenced here: peripheral blood mononuclear cells (PBMCs), sampled at baseline. The chain has TRBV27 and TRBJ2-3; 7 positions agree with TRBD2. The CDR3 DNA follows: TGTGCCAGCCCTCCCGGGAGGACCAGCACAGATACGCAGTATTTT. Translating gives CASPPGRTSTDTQYF.